Shown below are 5 T cell receptor beta chains from a single sample sequenced in a study of cytomegalovirus exposure and HLA in healthy donors. PCR was performed using 60 Vbeta and 13 Jbeta primers. The assay was immunoSEQ multiplex PCR, and TCRdb's table has in-frame clones only and misses some. Among 30,000 to 45,000 clones listed, 86% were seen once. Sequencing used PBMCs. The origin of the receptors is a woman in her thirties or forties in good health and CMV-seropositive.

V usage is TRBV21-1 and J usage is TRBJ2-5; the table's D call, TRBD2, was not checked against the DNA. TRBV21-1 is a pseudogene segment. The length of the CDR3 is 17 residues. In nucleotides, the CDR3 is TGTGCCAGCAGCCCTATCGGGGGGCGAACCCTCCAAGAGACCCAGTACTTC. As protein: CASSPIGGRTLQETQYF.

The CDR3 DNA reads TGTGCCAGCAGCTTAGCTGGGGCCCGCAATCAGCCCCAGCATTTT. Amino acid sequence: CASSLAGARNQPQHF. The chain combines TRBV7-2 with TRBJ1-5; D possibly corresponds to TRBD1 (5 bases). This CDR3 has 15 residues. CDR1 is SGHTA, CDR2 FQGNSA, per germline. The ends were cut back, 0 bases at V and 2 bases at J, with 8 bases in the middle. Complete variable domain (other parts from reference TRBV7-2 and TRBJ1-5): GAGVSQSPSNKVTEKGKDVELRCDPISGHTALYWYRQSLGQGLEFLIYFQGNSAPDKSGLPSDRFSAERTGGSVSTLTIQRTQQEDSAVYLCASSLAGARNQPQHFGDGTRLSIL.

Here the CDR3 DNA reads TGTGCCAGCAGCTTTAATAGCGGGAGCTCCTACGAGCAGTACTTC. Translating gives CASSFNSGSSYEQYF. The chain links TRBV7-2 to TRBJ2-7, with 9 bases aligning to TRBD2. Germline V gene sequence: CDR1 SGHTA, CDR2 FQGNSA. Unmatched junction bases numbered 3, after V lost 3 bases and J lost 0 bases. The CDR3 contains 15 residues.

This chain links TRBV7-2 with TRBJ2-7; D is possibly TRBD1 (5 bases). The CDR3 extends over 13 amino acids. The V and J ends lost 4 bases and 3 bases respectively, with 10 bases between them. Germline V gene data show CDR1 as SGHTA and CDR2 as FQGNSA. The CDR3 nucleotides read TGTGCCAGCAGCTCGACAGATTTCTACGAGCAGTACTTC. It translates to CASSSTDFYEQYF.

The table lists this clone with a count of one. The chain employs TRBV9 and TRBJ1-2, with D uncertain. The length of the CDR3 is 13 residues. Germline lookup yields CDR1 SGDLS and CDR2 YYNGEE. Trimming shortened V by 2 bases and J by 1 base, and 6 bases separated the two germline ends. This chain's CDR3 is CASSVNSNYGYTF. The CDR3 nucleotides are TGTGCCAGCAGCGTTAACAGTAACTATGGCTACACCTTC.